The clone carrying this T cell receptor (beta chain) was recorded only once. Its specificity is not known. This entry comes from a study of T cell responses to AZD1222 COVID-19 vaccine. Study outcomes and limitations: A mostly white British donor set with more females was recruited, and clonal diversity was possibly underestimated. Vaccination with two AZD1222 doses was followed by a rise in Spike-specific TCR breadth and depth. Repertoire sampling occurred only after the peak T cell response. The reported proportion of spike-specific TCRs targeting unmutated variant regions was nearly half.

This CDR3 spans 14 amino acids. Sequencing was performed with immunoSEQ multiplex PCR; in TCRdb, only in-frame clones are kept and a portion is missing. The sample lists more than 150,000 clones, approximately 90% occurring once. The sequencing used peripheral blood, collected after recovery from COVID-19. The sequence derives from an adult who had recovered from COVID-19. V and J are TRBV12-1 and TRBJ1-5; the table calls TRBD1, which could not be checked here. TRBV12-1 is labeled a pseudogene. The CDR3 DNA follows: TGTGCCAGCAGCTGGGACAGGGGGAGCCAGCCCCAGCATTTT. Protein: CASSWDRGSQPQHF.